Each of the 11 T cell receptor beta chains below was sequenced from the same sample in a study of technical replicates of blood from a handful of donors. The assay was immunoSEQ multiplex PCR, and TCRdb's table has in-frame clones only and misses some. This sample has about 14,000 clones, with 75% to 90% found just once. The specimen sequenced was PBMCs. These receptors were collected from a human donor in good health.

The CDR3 coding sequence is TGTGCCAGCAGCCAAGACAGGGGCACAGATACGCAGTATTTT. Encoded protein: CASSQDRGTDTQYF. The V call is TRBV7-8, the J call TRBJ2-3, with 7 bases matching TRBD1. The germline gives CDR1 SGHVS, CDR2 FQNEAQ. CDR3 length: 14 amino acids. V was clipped by 5 bases and J by 1 base; unmatched bases: 3.

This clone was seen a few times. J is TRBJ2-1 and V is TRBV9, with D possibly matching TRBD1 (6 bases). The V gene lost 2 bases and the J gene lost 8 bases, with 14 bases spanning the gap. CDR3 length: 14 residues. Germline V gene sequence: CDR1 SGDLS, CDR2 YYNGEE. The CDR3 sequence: CASSVTTGEYEQFF. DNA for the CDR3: TGTGCCAGCAGCGTTACGACAGGCGAATATGAGCAGTTCTTC.

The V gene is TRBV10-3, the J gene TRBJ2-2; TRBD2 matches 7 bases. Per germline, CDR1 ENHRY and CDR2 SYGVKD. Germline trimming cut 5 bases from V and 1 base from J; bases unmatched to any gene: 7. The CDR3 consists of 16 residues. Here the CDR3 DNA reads TGTGCCATCAGTCAACCGGGACTAAAGAACACCGGGGAGCTGTTTTTT. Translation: CAISQPGLKNTGELFF.

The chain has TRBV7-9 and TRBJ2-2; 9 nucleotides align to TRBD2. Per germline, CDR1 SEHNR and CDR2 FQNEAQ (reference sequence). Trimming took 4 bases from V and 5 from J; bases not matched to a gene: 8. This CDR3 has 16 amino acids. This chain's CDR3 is CASSSSSGIITGELFF. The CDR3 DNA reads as TGTGCCAGCAGCTCATCTAGCGGGATAATTACCGGGGAGCTGTTTTTT.

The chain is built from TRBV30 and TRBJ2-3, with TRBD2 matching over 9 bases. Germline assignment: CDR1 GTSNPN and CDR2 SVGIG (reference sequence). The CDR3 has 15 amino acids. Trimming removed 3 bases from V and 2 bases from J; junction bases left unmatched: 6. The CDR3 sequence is CAWSGRLAVTDTQYF. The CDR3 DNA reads TGTGCCTGGAGCGGAAGACTAGCGGTCACAGATACGCAGTATTTT.

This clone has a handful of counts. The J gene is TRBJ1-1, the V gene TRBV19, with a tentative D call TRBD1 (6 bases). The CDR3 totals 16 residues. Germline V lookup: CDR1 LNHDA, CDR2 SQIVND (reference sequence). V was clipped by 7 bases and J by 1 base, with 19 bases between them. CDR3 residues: CASNAGPGGENTEAFF. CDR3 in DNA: TGTGCCAGTAATGCGGGCCCGGGGGGCGAGAACACTGAAGCTTTCTTT. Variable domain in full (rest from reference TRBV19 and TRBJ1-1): DGGITQSPKYLFRKEGQNVTLSCEQNLNHDAMYWYRQDPGQGLRLIYYSQIVNDFQKGDIAEGYSVSREKKESFPLTVTSAQKNPTAFYLCASNAGPGGENTEAFFGQGTRLTVV.

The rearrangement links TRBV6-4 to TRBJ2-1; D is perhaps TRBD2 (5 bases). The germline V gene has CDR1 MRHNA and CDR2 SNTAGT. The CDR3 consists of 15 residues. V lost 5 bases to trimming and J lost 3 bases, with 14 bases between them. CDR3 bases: TGTGCCAGCAGTCCGAGCGGAACCAACTACAATGAGCAGTTCTTC. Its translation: CASSPSGTNYNEQFF.

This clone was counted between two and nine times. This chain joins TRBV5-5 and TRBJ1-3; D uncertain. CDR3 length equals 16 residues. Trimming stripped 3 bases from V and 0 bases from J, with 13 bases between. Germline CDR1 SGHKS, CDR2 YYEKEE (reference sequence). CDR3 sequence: CASSWTVRSSGNTIYF. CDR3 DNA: TGTGCCAGCAGCTGGACTGTTAGGTCCTCTGGAAACACCATATATTTT. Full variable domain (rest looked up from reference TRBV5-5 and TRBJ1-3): DAGVTQSPTHLIKTRGQQVTLRCSPISGHKSVSWYQQVLGQGPQFIFQYYEKEERGRGNFPDRFSARQFPNYSSELNVNALLLGDSALYLCASSWTVRSSGNTIYFGEGSWLTVV.

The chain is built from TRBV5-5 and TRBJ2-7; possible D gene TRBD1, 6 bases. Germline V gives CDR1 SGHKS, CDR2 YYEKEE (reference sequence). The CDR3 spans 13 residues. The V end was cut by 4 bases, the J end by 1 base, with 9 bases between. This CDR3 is CASSNGQSYEQYF. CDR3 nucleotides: TGTGCCAGCAGCAACGGACAGTCCTACGAGCAGTACTTC.

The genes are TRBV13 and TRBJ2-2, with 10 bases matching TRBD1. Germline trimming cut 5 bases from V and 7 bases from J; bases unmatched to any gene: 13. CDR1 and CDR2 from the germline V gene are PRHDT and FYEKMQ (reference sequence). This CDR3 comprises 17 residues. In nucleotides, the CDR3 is TGTGCCAGCAGCCCACTGACAGGGGGCAGGGATGACGGGGAGCTGTTTTTT. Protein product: CASSPLTGGRDDGELFF.

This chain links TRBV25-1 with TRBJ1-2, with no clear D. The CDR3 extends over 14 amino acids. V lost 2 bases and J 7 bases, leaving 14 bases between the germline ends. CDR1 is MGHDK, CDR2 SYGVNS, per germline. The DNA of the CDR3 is TGTGCCAGCAGTGAACGCGAGGTACGTTCTGGCTACACCTTC. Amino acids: CASSEREVRSGYTF.